A selection of T cell receptor beta chains follows, all from one sample in a study of shared clonotypes between healthy human individuals. The protocol was immunoSEQ multiplex PCR, while the TCRdb copy is restricted to in-frame clones and leaves out a portion. Of about 1.5 million clones detected, roughly 95% appear once; the ten largest clones hold 1.2%. The sample was naive CD4+ T cells sorted from blood. The receptors derive from a young man in good health. Each CDR3 is given with its conserved first and last residue. The D gene is left open where the match is weak. Expanded clones get a size class; other rows say once, few or many, or leave the size out.

J gene	clone size	V gene	D gene	CDR3 protein	CDR3 DNA
TRBJ1-2	NA	TRBV6-1	NA	CASSEANGYTF	TGTGCCAGCAGTGAAGCTAATGGCTACACCTTC
TRBJ2-3	NA	TRBV5-1	NA	CASSPRTTGTDTQYF	TGCGCCAGCAGCCCCCGGACCACGGGGACAGATACGCAGTATTTT
TRBJ1-1	NA	TRBV29-1	NA	CSVGRVSTEAFF	TGCAGCGTTGGCAGGGTGAGCACTGAAGCTTTCTTT
TRBJ1-5	few	TRBV27	TRBD1	CASSQWSTGVAAQHF	TGTGCCAGCAGCCAGTGGAGTACAGGGGTCGCGGCCCAGCATTTT
TRBJ2-2	NA	TRBV29-1	NA	CSVTGPGELFF	TGCAGCGTCACAGGGCCCGGGGAGCTGTTTTTT
TRBJ2-2	NA	TRBV18	TRBD1	CASSPLGQGANTGELFF	TGTGCCAGCTCACCATTGGGACAGGGGGCGAACACCGGGGAGCTGTTTTTT
TRBJ1-1	NA	TRBV2	NA	CASSRGHTEAFF	TGTGCCAGCAGCAGGGGACACACTGAAGCTTTCTTT
TRBJ2-1	few	TRBV7-3	NA	CASSQTSGEQFF	TGTGCCAGCAGCCAAACAAGCGGTGAGCAGTTCTTC
TRBJ2-4	once	TRBV18	NA	CASSPLGGGAKNIQYF	TGTGCCAGCTCACCCCTTGGGGGAGGCGCCAAAAACATTCAGTACTTC
TRBJ1-2	NA	TRBV14	NA	CASSHEDSRYGYTF	TGTGCCAGCAGCCATGAAGACAGTCGCTATGGCTACACCTTC
TRBJ2-1	NA	TRBV19	TRBD2	CASSSRPGLVVNEQFF	TGTGCCAGTAGTTCTCGTCCGGGACTAGTGGTCAATGAGCAGTTCTTC
TRBJ1-5	few	TRBV5-1	TRBD1	CASSPTGNSNQPQHF	TGCGCCAGCAGCCCGACAGGGAATAGCAATCAGCCCCAGCATTTT
TRBJ1-2	NA	TRBV4-3	NA	CASSQDLGGLGYTF	TGCGCCAGCAGCCAAGATCTTGGGGGACTTGGCTACACCTTC
TRBJ2-1	NA	TRBV5-8	NA	CASSLRRITYNEQFF	TGTGCCAGCAGCTTGAGAAGAATTACCTACAATGAGCAGTTCTTC
TRBJ2-7	NA	TRBV20-1	NA	CSARLAEQYF	TGCAGTGCTAGATTGGCCGAGCAGTACTTC
TRBJ2-1	NA	TRBV15	TRBD2	CATSRVFSGRAADEQFF	TGTGCCACCAGCAGAGTATTTAGCGGGAGGGCCGCGGATGAGCAGTTCTTC
TRBJ2-1	NA	TRBV2	NA	CASSVLHEQFF	TGTGCCAGCAGTGTTCTCCATGAGCAGTTCTTC
TRBJ2-5	NA	TRBV18	NA	CASSAAYQETQYF	TGTGCCAGCTCAGCGGCGTACCAAGAGACCCAGTACTTC
TRBJ2-2	few	TRBV21-1	NA	CASQMGLAVLSGELFF	TGTGCCAGCCAGATGGGACTAGCGGTCCTCTCCGGGGAGCTGTTTTTT
TRBJ2-7	NA	TRBV4-1	NA	CASSQEQGKRYEQYF	TGCGCCAGCAGCCAAGAACAGGGAAAGCGTTACGAGCAGTACTTC
TRBJ2-3	NA	TRBV4-3	NA	CASSQDFSLRAQYF	TGCGCCAGCAGCCAAGATTTCTCCCTTCGGGCGCAGTATTTT
TRBJ1-2	NA	TRBV7-2	TRBD1	CASSQGTGNGYTF	TGTGCCAGCAGCCAAGGGACAGGGAATGGCTACACCTTC
TRBJ2-3	once	TRBV5-4	NA	CASSLALPQGKAQYF	TGTGCCAGCAGCTTGGCCTTACCTCAGGGTAAGGCGCAGTATTTT
TRBJ2-2	NA	TRBV5-1	NA	CASSKSRGNTGELFF	TGCGCCAGCAGCAAGTCCAGGGGAAACACCGGGGAGCTGTTTTTT
TRBJ2-5	NA	TRBV29-1	TRBD1	CSVVNRQGRGETQYF	TGCAGCGTCGTAAATCGACAGGGGAGAGGAGAGACCCAGTACTTC
TRBJ2-1	NA	TRBV5-4	NA	CASSARRMGGYNEQFF	TGTGCCAGCAGCGCCAGACGAATGGGGGGATACAATGAGCAGTTCTTC
TRBJ1-5	NA	TRBV7-2	NA	CASSRSIQGVGSQPQHF	TGTGCCAGCAGCCGAAGTATACAGGGAGTCGGTAGTCAGCCCCAGCATTTT
TRBJ2-3	NA	TRBV28	TRBD1	CASSERTGGGTDTQYF	TGTGCCAGCAGTGAGCGGACAGGGGGAGGTACAGATACGCAGTATTTT
TRBJ2-7	NA	TRBV5-1	NA	CASGQGGIYEQYF	TGCGCCAGCGGACAGGGAGGGATCTACGAGCAGTACTTC
TRBJ2-3	NA	TRBV10-1	NA	CASSDRGEGTDTQYF	TGCGCCAGCAGTGACAGGGGGGAGGGCACAGATACGCAGTATTTT
TRBJ1-1	NA	TRBV5-5	NA	CASSLDRNTEAFF	TGTGCCAGCAGCCTTGACAGGAACACTGAAGCTTTCTTT
TRBJ2-4	NA	TRBV7-2	TRBD2	CASSSQGLAENIQYF	TGTGCCAGCAGCTCCCAAGGGCTAGCGGAAAACATTCAGTACTTC
TRBJ2-7	NA	TRBV10-3	TRBD1	CAISESGQGANEQYF	TGTGCCATCAGTGAGTCAGGTCAGGGGGCCAACGAGCAGTACTTC
TRBJ2-7	NA	TRBV18	TRBD1	CASSLGQLTYEQYF	TGTGCCAGCTCGCTGGGACAGTTAACCTACGAGCAGTACTTC
TRBJ1-5	NA	TRBV6-5	NA	CASSYSFGQPQHF	TGTGCCAGCAGTTACTCCTTCGGTCAGCCCCAGCATTTT
TRBJ1-4	NA	TRBV5-4	TRBD1	CASSSPGQGQKLFF	TGTGCCAGCAGCTCTCCGGGACAGGGGCAAAAACTGTTTTTT
TRBJ1-3	NA	TRBV7-9	NA	CASSFSGNTIYF	TGTGCCAGCAGCTTCTCTGGAAACACCATATATTTT
TRBJ1-1	NA	TRBV14	NA	CASSQKARGTEAFF	TGTGCCAGCAGCCAAAAGGCCAGGGGCACTGAAGCTTTCTTT
TRBJ1-5	NA	TRBV27	NA	CAIPGILPDQPQHF	TGTGCCATCCCTGGCATCCTCCCCGATCAGCCCCAGCATTTT
TRBJ1-3	few	TRBV19	NA	CASSMYHRAAGNTIYF	TGTGCCAGTAGTATGTACCACAGGGCGGCTGGAAACACCATATATTTT
TRBJ2-7	NA	TRBV5-4	NA	CASSRAGGSYEQYF	TGTGCCAGCAGCCGCGCCGGGGGCTCCTACGAGCAGTACTTC
TRBJ1-1	NA	TRBV28	TRBD1	CASEGPGGTEAFF	TGTGCCAGCGAGGGTCCAGGGGGTACTGAAGCTTTCTTT
TRBJ2-1	NA	TRBV7-9	TRBD2	CASSFAQLTSGSHQNEQFF	TGTGCCAGCAGCTTTGCGCAGTTAACAAGCGGGAGCCACCAAAATGAGCAGTTCTTC
TRBJ1-2	NA	TRBV30	TRBD1	CAYTQGAYGYTF	TGTGCCTATACGCAGGGGGCATATGGCTACACCTTC
TRBJ1-2	NA	TRBV5-1	TRBD1	CASSLGDSSYGYTF	TGCGCCAGCAGCTTGGGGGACAGTTCCTATGGCTACACCTTC
TRBJ2-2	NA	TRBV5-5	NA	CASSLTSTGELFF	TGTGCCAGCAGCTTAACTAGCACCGGGGAGCTGTTTTTT
TRBJ1-2	NA	TRBV5-4	TRBD1	CASSKDRENGYTF	TGTGCCAGCAGCAAGGACAGGGAGAATGGCTACACCTTC
TRBJ2-1	NA	TRBV29-1	NA	CSVHARLSSYNEQFF	TGCAGCGTTCATGCGCGCTTGAGCTCCTACAATGAGCAGTTCTTC
TRBJ2-1	NA	TRBV28	NA	CASNPRAYNEQFF	TGTGCCAGCAATCCACGTGCCTACAATGAGCAGTTCTTC
TRBJ2-7	NA	TRBV10-2	NA	CASRASLPWDEQYF	TGCGCCAGCAGGGCCAGCCTGCCTTGGGACGAGCAGTACTTC
TRBJ2-3	NA	TRBV12-2	NA	CASRLVPAVTDTQYF	TGTGCAAGTCGCTTAGTCCCCGCCGTCACAGATACGCAGTATTTT
TRBJ2-5	NA	TRBV5-1	TRBD2	CASSRAGEETQYF	TGCGCCAGCAGCCGAGCGGGAGAAGAGACCCAGTACTTC
TRBJ1-1	NA	TRBV28	NA	CASTLVQRNTEAFF	TGTGCCAGCACCCTTGTCCAGAGGAACACTGAAGCTTTCTTT
TRBJ1-5	NA	TRBV30	NA	CAWSVDSNQPQHF	TGTGCCTGGAGTGTTGATAGCAATCAGCCCCAGCATTTT
TRBJ1-2	NA	TRBV28	NA	CASTLGKGRHYGYTF	TGTGCCAGCACCCTGGGGAAAGGGAGGCACTATGGCTACACCTTC
TRBJ2-3	NA	TRBV5-4	NA	CASSLGASTVLGQYF	TGTGCCAGCAGCTTGGGGGCCTCGACGGTCCTGGGGCAGTATTTT
TRBJ1-2	NA	TRBV28	NA	CASSSGLSYTF	TGTGCCAGCAGTTCCGGGCTTAGCTACACCTTC
TRBJ1-3	NA	TRBV7-2	NA	CASSLKGLDSGNTIYF	TGTGCCAGCAGCTTAAAGGGGTTGGACTCTGGAAACACCATATATTTT